These 28 T cell receptor beta chains were all obtained from the same sample, sequenced in a study of T cell repertoires in aging, cancer and after chemotherapy. Amplification of TCR beta used genomic DNA extracted from peripheral blood. A mixed TRB-A/B primer pool amplified rearranged TRB by multiplex touch-down PCR. Using its own MiXCR run on the multiplex PCR reads, TCRdb lists one record per CDR3 protein. Found here are 9,300 or so distinct CDR3 sequences, roughly a quarter of them singletons; the top ten hold roughly 15%. Sequencing was performed on blood. The receptors were sampled from a human donor with a blood cancer. The donor label of this sample is uncertain.

The V call is TRBV5-1, the J call TRBJ2-1; 10 bases are a match to TRBD2. The CDR3 covers 19 residues. CDR1 and CDR2 from the germline V gene are SGHRS and YFSETQ. The J segment lost 7 bases and the V segment lost 0 bases, leaving 16 bases of the junction unmatched. The CDR3 DNA is TGCGCCAGCAGCTTGGGAGGGGCGAGCGGGAGGGCCCCTCCAAATGAGCAGTTCTTC. It codes for CASSLGGASGRAPPNEQFF.

This clonotype was observed a handful of times. The CDR3 loop reads CASSFWVWQALTDTQYF. The CDR3 DNA reads TGTGCCAGCAGCTTTTGGGTCTGGCAGGCTCTCACAGATACGCAGTATTTT. The chain combines TRBV11-2 with TRBJ2-3; D unclear. The germline gives CDR1 SGHAT, CDR2 FQNNGV. The V and J ends lost 3 bases and 2 bases respectively, with 18 bases between them. The CDR3 spans 17 residues.

On this clonotype itself: This may be a read error: a much more frequent sequence differs by one nucleotide. The conserved final phenylalanine or tryptophan is absent from the CDR3, which likely points to a read error. This chain links TRBV12-3 or TRBV12-4 with TRBJ2-7; D unclear. CDR3 length: 13 amino acids. Trimming removed 6 bases at V and 5 bases at J, with 14 bases between. The CDR3 protein is CASSPFSPDEQYY. DNA for the CDR3: TGTGCCAGCAGCCCCTTCTCCCCGGACGAGCAGTACTAC.

Points on this clonotype: Being one base from a much bigger clone, this may be a read error. This chain joins TRBV6-5 and TRBJ2-3, with TRBD1 as a possible D gene (6 bases). The V and J ends lost 8 bases and 1 base respectively, with 13 bases between them. The germline gives CDR1 MNHEY, CDR2 SVGAGI. CDR3 length equals 14 residues. The CDR3 is CASCARQGTDTQYF. CDR3 sequence (DNA): TGTGCCAGCTGTGCTAGACAGGGCACAGATACGCAGTATTTT.

Of note for this clonotype: A much larger clone differs by one base, so this may be a read error. The V gene is TRBV30, the J gene TRBJ1-4; 7 bases are shared with TRBD1. This CDR3 region has 15 residues. V gave up 8 bases and J gave up 4 bases; unmatched junction bases: 13. Germline assignment: CDR1 GTSNPN and CDR2 SVGIG (reference sequence). The CDR3 spells CARGGGAGINEKLFF. The CDR3 DNA sequence: TGTGCCCGGGGAGGGGGCGCGGGAATTAATGAAAAACTGTTTTTT.

This clonotype was counted only a few times. The chain couples TRBV20-1 to TRBJ2-1; 7 positions match TRBD2. V shed 6 bases, J shed 9 bases, and the junction held 5 bases outside the gene matches. The CDR3 is made up of 11 amino acids. In germline, CDR1 is DFQATT, CDR2 SNEGSKA (reference sequence). For the CDR3, the DNA is TGCAGTGCCAGACTAGCAGTTGAGCAGTTCTTC. The encoded protein is CSARLAVEQFF.

This clonotype has more than one count but fewer than ten. This chain joins TRBV30 and TRBJ1-5, with a tentative D call TRBD1 (5 bases). Trimming pared 5 bases from V and 7 bases from J, leaving 15 bases between. Germline CDR1 reads GTSNPN; CDR2 reads SVGIG (reference sequence). CDR3 length: 13 residues. The CDR3 DNA sequence: TGTGCCTGGTCGGATGACAGTCGGCAGCCCCAGCATTTT. Its protein is CAWSDDSRQPQHF.

This rearrangement joins TRBV11-2 to TRBJ2-1; 15 bases are shared with TRBD2. The CDR3 runs to 16 residues. Per germline, CDR1 SGHAT and CDR2 FQNNGV. Trimming removed 2 bases from V and 7 bases from J; junction bases left unmatched: 3. CDR3 sequence (DNA): TGTGCCAGCAGCTTAACCGGGACTAGCGGGGGGAATGAGCAGTTCTTC. Protein sequence: CASSLTGTSGGNEQFF.

This chain uses TRBV6-5 with TRBJ2-1; 13 nucleotides line up with TRBD2. Trimming at V came to 6 bases and at J to 10 bases, leaving 6 bases not matched to a gene. From germline, CDR1 is MNHEY and CDR2 SVGAGI. CDR3 length: 14 amino acids. The DNA of the CDR3 is TGTGCCAGCAGGGAAGGGACTAGCGGGAACGAGCAGTTCTTC. Protein sequence: CASREGTSGNEQFF.

This clonotype was found a few times. CDR3 nucleotide sequence: TGTGCCAGTAGTATGGGACAGAAAAATCAGCCCCAGCATTTT. Encoded protein: CASSMGQKNQPQHF. J is TRBJ1-5 and V is TRBV19; TRBD1 matches at 7 bases. V was clipped by 3 bases and J by 4 bases; unmatched bases: 3. Per germline, CDR1 LNHDA and CDR2 SQIVND (reference sequence). This CDR3 comprises 14 residues.

Comments on this clonotype: Possible read error: a much larger clone is one base away. CDR3 coding DNA: TGTGCCAGGACAGGGCCGGTTAATGAAAAACTGTTTTTT. This translates into CARTGPVNEKLFF. The chain couples TRBV30 to TRBJ1-4, with 8 bases that match TRBD1. The CDR3 extends over 13 amino acids. The germline CDR1 and CDR2 sequences are GTSNPN and SVGIG (reference sequence). V dropped 8 bases and J dropped 4; count of bases not matched to a gene: 6.

The V gene is TRBV5-4, the J gene TRBJ2-7; D may be TRBD2 (5 bases). V was trimmed by 0 bases and J by 0 bases, leaving 10 bases between them. The CDR3 covers 15 residues. Germline loops: CDR1 SGHNT, CDR2 YYREEE (reference sequence). CDR3 nucleotide sequence: TGTGCCAGCAGCTTGGCCCCGGGAAGCTCCTACGAGCAGTACTTC. This encodes CASSLAPGSSYEQYF. The entire variable domain, with the rest obtained from reference TRBV5-4 and TRBJ2-7, is as follows: ETGVTQSPTHLIKTRGQQVTLRCSSQSGHNTVSWYQQALGQGPQFIFQYYREEENGRGNFPPRFSGLQFPNYSSELNVNALELDDSALYLCASSLAPGSSYEQYFGPGTRLTVT.

This clonotype was seen only a few times. The chain recombines TRBV5-1 with TRBJ2-3, with D possibly matching TRBD2 (6 bases). The germline CDR1 and CDR2 sequences are SGHRS and YFSETQ. V was cut by 6 bases and J by 2 bases, with 16 bases left in between. The CDR3 has 15 residues. CDR3 bases: TGCGCCAGCACCACTTTGGGACTCCCCACAGATACGCAGTATTTT. It specifies CASTTLGLPTDTQYF.

The table lists this clonotype with a few counts. The rearrangement uses TRBV6-2 or TRBV6-3 and TRBJ2-1; D ambiguous. The ends were cut back, 3 bases at V and 3 bases at J, with 12 bases in the middle. Per the germline V gene, CDR1 is MNHEY and CDR2 is SVGEGT. The CDR3 length is 15 residues. The CDR3 loop is CASSYQINVYNEQFF. CDR3 in DNA: TGTGCCAGCAGTTATCAGATAAACGTCTACAATGAGCAGTTCTTC.

This rearrangement joins TRBV12-3 or TRBV12-4 to TRBJ2-4; 9 nucleotides align to TRBD1. The CDR3 covers 15 residues. V dropped 3 bases and J dropped 1; count of bases not matched to a gene: 1. The CDR3 sequence is CASSFTGGAKNIQYF. In DNA form, the CDR3 reads TGTGCCAGCAGTTTTACAGGGGGCGCCAAAAACATTCAGTACTTC.

Regarding this clonotype: A much larger clonotype is one base distant, so this may be a read error. CDR3 in DNA: TGTGCCAGCAGTTTATCAGGACAGCTCTATGGCTACACCTTC. It specifies CASSLSGQLYGYTF. This chain joins TRBV27 and TRBJ1-2; D might be TRBD1 (6 bases). The CDR3 covers 14 residues. V dropped 0 bases and J dropped 4 bases, with 9 bases sitting between them. Per germline, CDR1 MNHEY and CDR2 SMNVEV (reference sequence).

This clonotype is medium-sized in the sample. This sequence joins TRBV30 and TRBJ2-5; the match to TRBD2 covers 9 bases. This CDR3 contains 16 residues. Germline V gene data show CDR1 as GTSNPN and CDR2 as SVGIG (reference sequence). The V and J ends lost 0 bases and 4 bases, in that order; junction bases with no gene match: 9. CDR3 sequence (DNA): TGTGCCTGGAGTGTACAGGGCGGGAGGGTTAGAGAGACCCAGTACTTC. Translation: CAWSVQGGRVRETQYF.

By share, this clonotype ranks as medium-sized. The V gene is TRBV6-5, the J gene TRBJ2-1; 7 bases fit TRBD1. Germline V gene lookup returns CDR1 MNHEY and CDR2 SVGAGI. The CDR3 length is 16 residues. Unmatched junction bases numbered 7, after V lost 5 bases and J lost 0 bases. CDR3 residues: CASSVPGQHSYNEQFF. The CDR3 coding sequence is TGTGCCAGCAGTGTACCGGGACAGCACTCCTACAATGAGCAGTTCTTC.

This clonotype ranks as medium-sized. This chain joins TRBV19 and TRBJ2-7, with D possibly TRBD1 on 6 matching bases. The CDR3 totals 15 residues. The ends were cut back, 3 bases at V and 2 bases at J, with 14 bases in the middle. From germline, CDR1 is LNHDA and CDR2 SQIVND (reference sequence). The CDR3 spells CASSIHRDTAYEQYF. The CDR3 nucleotides read TGTGCCAGTAGTATTCACCGGGACACAGCCTACGAGCAGTACTTC.

In its sample, this clonotype ranks as medium-sized. This chain joins TRBV30 and TRBJ2-3, with unresolved D. V was cut by 1 base and J by 6 bases, with 5 bases left in between. The CDR3 is 11 amino acids. CDR1 and CDR2 from the germline V gene are GTSNPN and SVGIG (reference sequence). DNA of the CDR3: TGTGCCTGGAGTGGTAAGGATACGCAGTATTTT. Residues: CAWSGKDTQYF.

J is TRBJ2-3 and V is TRBV20-1, with a possible D match to TRBD2 (6 bases). Germline assignment: CDR1 DFQATT and CDR2 SNEGSKA (reference sequence). Between the trimmed V and J ends, which lost 1 base and 0 bases, there was a span of 14 bases. The CDR3 runs 16 residues. CDR3 protein: CSARALSAGSTDTQYF. In nucleotides, the CDR3 is TGCAGTGCTAGAGCCCTTTCGGCGGGGAGCACAGATACGCAGTATTTT.

By share, this clonotype ranks as medium-sized. The V call is TRBV6-5, the J call TRBJ2-7, with D perhaps TRBD2 (5 bases). V was trimmed by 5 bases and J by 0 bases, leaving 17 bases between them. Germline V gene sequence: CDR1 MNHEY, CDR2 SVGAGI. This CDR3 spans 16 amino acids. This CDR3 is CASSRGLGSRSYEQYF. In DNA form, the CDR3 reads TGTGCCAGCAGTCGGGGTTTGGGATCCCGCTCCTACGAGCAGTACTTC.

The chain employs TRBV10-1 and TRBJ2-1; no clear D gene. There are 13 residues in the CDR3. CDR1 is WNHNN and CDR2 is SYGVQD in the germline V gene (reference sequence). V was shortened by 6 bases and J by 7 bases, with 13 bases between the two germline ends. The CDR3 protein is CASSPDLGNEQFF. CDR3 bases: TGCGCCAGCAGCCCTGACTTAGGAAATGAGCAGTTCTTC.

The genes are TRBV7-3 and TRBJ2-7; 7 bases match TRBD2. J lost 2 bases, V lost 4 bases, and 8 bases had no gene match. The CDR3 runs to 15 residues. Germline CDR1 reads SGHTA; CDR2 reads FQGTGA. The chain's CDR3 is CASSSYGTIAYEQYF. Here the CDR3 DNA reads TGTGCCAGCAGCTCCTACGGGACTATAGCCTACGAGCAGTACTTC.

Concerning this clonotype: Since a much larger clone is just one base distant, this may be a read error. The V call is TRBV7-6, the J call TRBJ2-3, with TRBD2 matching over 14 bases. There are 20 residues in the CDR3. Germline V gene data show CDR1 as SGHVS and CDR2 as FNYEAQ. CDR3 DNA sequence: TGTACCAGCAGCTTAAGGACTAGCGGGAGGCCCCGTGCTAGCACAGATACGCAGTATTTT. This sequence encodes CTSSLRTSGRPRASTDTQYF.

This clonotype is judged medium-sized (0.01 to 0.1%). This chain links TRBV29-1 with TRBJ2-1; 8 bases align to TRBD2. The CDR3 extends over 15 amino acids. Trimming cost V 1 base and J 5 bases; bases outside gene matches: 7. Germline-derived CDR1 and CDR2 are SQVTM and ANQGSEA. CDR3 sequence: CSVEGGSGADNEQFF. As DNA, the CDR3 is TGCAGCGTTGAAGGGGGTAGCGGGGCGGACAATGAGCAGTTCTTC.

CDR3 amino acids: CASRRPPYEQYF. The CDR3 DNA is TGTGCCAGCAGGCGGCCTCCCTACGAGCAGTACTTC. The chain links TRBV28 to TRBJ2-7; D remains unclear. Trimming shortened V by 6 bases and J by 2 bases, and 8 bases separated the two germline ends. The germline V gene has CDR1 MDHEN and CDR2 SYDVKM. The CDR3 contains 12 residues.

The rearrangement links TRBV18 to TRBJ1-1, with D possibly being TRBD1 (5 bases). Germline loops: CDR1 KGHSH, CDR2 LQKENI. V gave up 2 bases and J gave up 5 bases, with 15 bases separating them. The CDR3 loop spans 15 amino acids. The CDR3 sequence is CASSPTSQGETEAFF. CDR3 coding DNA: TGTGCCAGCTCACCAACTTCCCAGGGAGAAACTGAAGCTTTCTTT. Based on the CDR3 plus reference TRBV18 and TRBJ1-1, the full variable domain is NAGVMQNPRHLVRRRGQEARLRCSPMKGHSHVYWYRQLPEEGLKFMVYLQKENIIDESGMPKERFSAEFPKEGPSILRIQQVVRGDSAAYFCASSPTSQGETEAFFGQGTRLTVV.